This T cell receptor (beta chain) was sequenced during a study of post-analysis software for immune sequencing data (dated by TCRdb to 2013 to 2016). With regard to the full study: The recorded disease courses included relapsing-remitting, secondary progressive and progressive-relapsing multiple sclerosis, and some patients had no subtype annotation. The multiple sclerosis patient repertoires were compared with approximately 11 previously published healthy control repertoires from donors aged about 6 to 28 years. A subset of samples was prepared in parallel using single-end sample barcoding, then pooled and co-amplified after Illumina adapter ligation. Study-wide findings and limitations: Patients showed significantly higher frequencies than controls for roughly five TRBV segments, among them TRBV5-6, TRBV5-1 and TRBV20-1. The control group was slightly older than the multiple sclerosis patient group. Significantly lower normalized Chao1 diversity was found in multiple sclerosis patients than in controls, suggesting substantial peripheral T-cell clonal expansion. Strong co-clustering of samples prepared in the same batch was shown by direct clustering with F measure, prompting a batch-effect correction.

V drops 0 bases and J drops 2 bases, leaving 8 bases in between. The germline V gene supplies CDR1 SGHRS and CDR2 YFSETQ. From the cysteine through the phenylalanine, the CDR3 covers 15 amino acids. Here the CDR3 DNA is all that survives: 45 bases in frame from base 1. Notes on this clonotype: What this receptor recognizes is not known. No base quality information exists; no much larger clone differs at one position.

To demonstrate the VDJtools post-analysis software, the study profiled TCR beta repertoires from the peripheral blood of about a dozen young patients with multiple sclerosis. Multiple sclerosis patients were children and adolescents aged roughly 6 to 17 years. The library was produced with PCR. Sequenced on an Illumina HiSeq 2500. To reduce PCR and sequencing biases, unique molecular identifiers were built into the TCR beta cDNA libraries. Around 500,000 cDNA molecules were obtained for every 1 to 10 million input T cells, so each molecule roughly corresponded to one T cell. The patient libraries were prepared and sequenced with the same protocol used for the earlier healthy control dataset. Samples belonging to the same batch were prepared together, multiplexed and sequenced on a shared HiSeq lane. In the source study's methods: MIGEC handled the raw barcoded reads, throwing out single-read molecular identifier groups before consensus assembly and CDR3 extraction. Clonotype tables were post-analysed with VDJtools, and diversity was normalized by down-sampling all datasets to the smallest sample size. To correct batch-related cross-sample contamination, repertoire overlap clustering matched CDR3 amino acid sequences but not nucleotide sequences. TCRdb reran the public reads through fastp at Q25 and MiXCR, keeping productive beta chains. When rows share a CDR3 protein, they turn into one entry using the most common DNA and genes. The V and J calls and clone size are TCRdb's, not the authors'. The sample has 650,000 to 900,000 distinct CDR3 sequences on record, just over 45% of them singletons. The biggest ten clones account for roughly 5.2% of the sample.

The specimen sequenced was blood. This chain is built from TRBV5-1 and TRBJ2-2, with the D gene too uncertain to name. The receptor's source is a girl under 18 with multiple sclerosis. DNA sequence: TGCGCCAGCAGCTTGGTTAGCTTAAACACCGGGGAGCTGTTTTTT. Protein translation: CASSLVSLNTGELFF.